A selection of T cell receptor beta chains follows, all from one sample in a study of blood T cell repertoires in COVID-19. The assay was immunoSEQ multiplex PCR, and TCRdb's table has in-frame clones only and misses some. The sample includes a few hundred thousand clones, 85% to 90% of them seen just once. The specimen was PBMCs or T cells enriched from blood (not recorded which). These receptors came from a woman between 25 and 40 years old who had recovered from COVID-19. Each CDR3 is given with its conserved first and last residue. Each record gives: J gene, D gene, clone size, V gene, CDR3 DNA, CDR3 protein. The D gene is left open where the match is weak. Expanded clones are given a class, and other clones once, few, many or no size at all.

>TRBJ2-2|NA|NA|TRBV29-1
TGCAGCGTTACAGGCCCAGCCGGGGAGCTGTTTTTT
CSVTGPAGELFF
>TRBJ1-2|TRBD1|few|TRBV4-1
TGCGCCAGCAGCCAAGGATTCTCAGGGGGAGTCTTCTTC
CASSQGFSGGVFF
>TRBJ1-2|NA|NA|TRBV28
TGTGCCAGCAGGACAGGTCCACTTACCTATGGCTACACCTTC
CASRTGPLTYGYTF
>TRBJ2-1|TRBD2|few|TRBV6-5
TGTGCCAGCAGTTACCAGCGGGAGGGTACGCATGAGCAGTTCTTC
CASSYQREGTHEQFF
>TRBJ1-1|TRBD1|NA|TRBV7-9
TGTGCCAGCAGCCGCGCACGTTGGACAGGGTTGAACACTGAAGCTTTCTTT
CASSRARWTGLNTEAFF
>TRBJ2-5|NA|NA|TRBV9
TGTGCCAGCGAGGACCAAGAGACCCAGTACTTC
CASEDQETQYF
>TRBJ1-5|NA|NA|TRBV27
TGTGCCAGCAGTTTCCCCACCTATAGCAATCAGCCCCAGCATTTT
CASSFPTYSNQPQHF
>TRBJ2-5|NA|NA|TRBV19
TGTGCCTCAGGGACAGCGGGAGCCCAAGAGACCCAGTACTTC
CASGTAGAQETQYF
>TRBJ2-2|NA|NA|TRBV7-9
TGTGCCAGCCCAGGGGCTCCGTACACCGGGGAGCTGTTTTTT
CASPGAPYTGELFF
>TRBJ1-2|NA|NA|TRBV19
TGTGCCAGTAGTCTGCGAACAGGGATAGAAGGCTACACCTTC
CASSLRTGIEGYTF
>TRBJ2-1|NA|NA|TRBV7-9
TGTGCCAGCAGCTATAAGACTAGCTCCTACAATGAGCAGTTCTTC
CASSYKTSSYNEQFF
>TRBJ2-7|TRBD2|NA|TRBV9
TGTGCCAGCAGCGTAAGTACTAGCGGGAGCGACGAGCAGTACTTC
CASSVSTSGSDEQYF
>TRBJ2-3|NA|NA|TRBV27
TGTGCCAGCAGCCCCGGGACTGCGGCGAGCGGTACGCAGTATTTT
CASSPGTAASGTQYF
>TRBJ1-2|TRBD1|NA|TRBV24-1
TGTGCCACCAGTGACAGCGGGACAGGGGCCTATGGCTACACCTTC
CATSDSGTGAYGYTF
>TRBJ1-2|NA|NA|TRBV2
TGTGCCAGCACCTGGGATGGAGGCTATGGCTACACCTTC
CASTWDGGYGYTF
>TRBJ2-7|NA|NA|TRBV28
TGTGCCACCGGGGGACAGACCTACGAGCAGTACTTC
CATGGQTYEQYF
>TRBJ1-4|TRBD1|NA|TRBV4-2
TGTGCCAGCAGCAGACGGACAGGGGCGAGGGAAAAACTGTTTTTT
CASSRRTGAREKLFF
>TRBJ1-2|NA|NA|TRBV7-2
TGTGCCAGCGTTCGGACGCCTCAGGGTACGAACTATGGCTACACCTTC
CASVRTPQGTNYGYTF
>TRBJ1-2|TRBD1|NA|TRBV4-3
TGCGCCAGCAGCCCGTCAAGGACAGGCAACTATGGCTACACCTTC
CASSPSRTGNYGYTF
>TRBJ1-2|NA|once|TRBV7-2
TGTGCCAGCAGCTCCGGGTTTGCAGTTCATGGCTACACCTTC
CASSSGFAVHGYTF
>TRBJ1-2|NA|NA|TRBV28
TGTGCCAGCAACTCACGGAGTACCTATGGCTACACCTTC
CASNSRSTYGYTF
>TRBJ1-2|NA|NA|TRBV5-1
TGCGCCAGCAGCAGAAACAGGGATAGCCCCTATGGCTACACCTTC
CASSRNRDSPYGYTF
>TRBJ1-4|TRBD1|NA|TRBV7-9
TGTGCCAGCAGCTTATTTGGGGGGACAGGGTCAAATGAAAAACTGTTTTTT
CASSLFGGTGSNEKLFF
>TRBJ1-3|NA|NA|TRBV4-1
TGCGCCAGCAGCCGGTACAGGGTTGACGCTGGAAACACCATATATTTT
CASSRYRVDAGNTIYF
>TRBJ1-1|NA|NA|TRBV12-3/TRBV12-4
TGTGCCAGCAGTTCCCTCCGGGACACTGAAGCTTTCTTT
CASSSLRDTEAFF
>TRBJ1-3|TRBD1|NA|TRBV5-1
TGCGCCAGCAGCTTCGGGACAGGGGGTAAACTCTCCACCATATATTTT
CASSFGTGGKLSTIYF
>TRBJ1-3|TRBD1|once|TRBV2
TGTGCCAGCAGTCGTAAGAGGGACAGGGCTGGAAACACCATATATTTT
CASSRKRDRAGNTIYF
>TRBJ1-2|NA|NA|TRBV2
TGTGCCAGCCGTGGGGCATTCTATGGCTACACCTTC
CASRGAFYGYTF
>TRBJ2-4|TRBD2|NA|TRBV6-6
TGTGCCAGTAGACGAATAGGACTAGCGGGAGTAGGGGCCAAAAACATTCAGTACTTC
CASRRIGLAGVGAKNIQYF
>TRBJ1-1|NA|NA|TRBV6-2/TRBV6-3
TGTGCCAGCAGTCGCGGGAGTATCTCCCTTACCACTGAAGCTTTCTTT
CASSRGSISLTTEAFF
>TRBJ1-4|NA|NA|TRBV29-1
TGCAGCGTTTCGGACATGCCTAATGAAAAACTGTTTTTT
CSVSDMPNEKLFF
>TRBJ2-7|TRBD1|few|TRBV4-3
TGCGCCAGCAGCCAAGAGAGACAGGGGGCCTACGAGCAGTACTTC
CASSQERQGAYEQYF
>TRBJ2-1|NA|NA|TRBV7-7
TGTGCTAGCAGCTTAGGAGCTAGCGACTACAATGAGCAGTTCTTC
CASSLGASDYNEQFF
>TRBJ2-7|NA|NA|TRBV29-1
TGCAGCGTCCGCTGTACCCTGACCAGGGCCTACGAGCAGTACTTC
CSVRCTLTRAYEQYF
>TRBJ1-1|TRBD1|NA|TRBV6-2/TRBV6-3
TGTGCCAGCAGTTACTCGGGACAGACAAACACTGAAGCTTTCTTT
CASSYSGQTNTEAFF
>TRBJ2-7|TRBD2|NA|TRBV7-7
TGTGCTAGCAGCTTATCTCCAGCGGGAGGCGAGCAGTACTTC
CASSLSPAGGEQYF
>TRBJ2-2|NA|NA|TRBV27
TGTGCCAGCAGGGAACAGGGCAACGCGAACACCGGGGAGCTGTTTTTT
CASREQGNANTGELFF
>TRBJ1-1|TRBD1|NA|TRBV30
TGTGCCTGGGGGCTCGACAGGGGCACTGAAGCTTTCTTT
CAWGLDRGTEAFF
>TRBJ1-3|NA|NA|TRBV4-2
TGTGCCAGCAGCCAAGGACACCCGAGCTCTGGAAACACCATATATTTT
CASSQGHPSSGNTIYF
>TRBJ1-1|TRBD1|NA|TRBV28
TGTGCCAGCAGTTCCCCACAGGGGGGGAACACTGAAGCTTTCTTT
CASSSPQGGNTEAFF
>TRBJ1-2|NA|once|TRBV28
TGTGCCAGCACTCAATCAGGGGCTAACTATGGCTACACCTTC
CASTQSGANYGYTF
>TRBJ1-6|TRBD1|NA|TRBV28
TGTGCCAGCAGGACAGGGATCCAACTCTATAATTCACCCCTCCACTTT
CASRTGIQLYNSPLHF
>TRBJ1-1|TRBD1|NA|TRBV28
TGTGCCAGCAGTCAGCCCCAGACAGGGGACGCTTTCTTT
CASSQPQTGDAFF
>TRBJ2-1|TRBD2|NA|TRBV2
TGTGCCATCTACGGACTAGGCCGCTACAATGAGCAGTTCTTC
CAIYGLGRYNEQFF